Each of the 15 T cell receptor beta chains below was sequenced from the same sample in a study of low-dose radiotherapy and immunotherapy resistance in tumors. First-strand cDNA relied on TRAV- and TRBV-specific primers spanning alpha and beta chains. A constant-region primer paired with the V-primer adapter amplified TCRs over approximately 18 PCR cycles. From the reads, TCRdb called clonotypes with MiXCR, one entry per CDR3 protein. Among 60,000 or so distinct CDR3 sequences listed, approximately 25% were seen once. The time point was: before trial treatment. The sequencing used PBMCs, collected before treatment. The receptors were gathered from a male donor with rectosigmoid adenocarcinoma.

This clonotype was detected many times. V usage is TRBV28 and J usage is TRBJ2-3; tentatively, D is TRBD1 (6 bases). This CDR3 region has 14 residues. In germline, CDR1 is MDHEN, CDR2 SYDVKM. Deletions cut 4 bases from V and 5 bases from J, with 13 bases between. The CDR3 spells CASSSPGRGDTQYF. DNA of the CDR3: TGTGCCAGCAGTTCCCCCGGCAGGGGAGATACGCAGTATTTT.

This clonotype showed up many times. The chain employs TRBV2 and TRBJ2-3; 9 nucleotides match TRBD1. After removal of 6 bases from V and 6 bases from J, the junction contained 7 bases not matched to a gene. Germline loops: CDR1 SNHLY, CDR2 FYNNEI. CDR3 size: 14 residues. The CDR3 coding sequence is TGTGCCAGCAGACCCGGGACAGGGAGGGATACGCAGTATTTT. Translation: CASRPGTGRDTQYF.

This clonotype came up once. Here the CDR3 reads CASSHTGASTDTQYF. In nucleotides, the CDR3 is TGTGCCAGTAGCCACACAGGGGCTAGCACAGATACGCAGTATTTT. The rearrangement uses TRBV19 and TRBJ2-3; 7 bases line up with TRBD1. The CDR3 loop spans 15 amino acids. The J segment lost 0 bases and the V segment lost 6 bases, leaving 6 bases of the junction unmatched. Germline V gives CDR1 LNHDA, CDR2 SQIVND (reference sequence).

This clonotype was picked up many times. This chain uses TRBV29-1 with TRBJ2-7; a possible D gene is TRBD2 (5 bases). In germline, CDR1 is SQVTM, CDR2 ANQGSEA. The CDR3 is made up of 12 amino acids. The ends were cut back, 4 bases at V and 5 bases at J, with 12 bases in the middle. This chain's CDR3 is CSVVGSVHEQYF. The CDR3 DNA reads TGCAGCGTTGTAGGGAGTGTCCACGAGCAGTACTTC.

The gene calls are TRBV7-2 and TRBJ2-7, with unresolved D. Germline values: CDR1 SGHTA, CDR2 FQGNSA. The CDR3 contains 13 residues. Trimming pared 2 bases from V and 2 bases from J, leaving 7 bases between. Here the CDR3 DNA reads TGTGCCAGCAGCTTATATCAGACCTACGAGCAGTACTTC. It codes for CASSLYQTYEQYF. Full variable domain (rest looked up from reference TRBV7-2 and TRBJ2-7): GAGVSQSPSNKVTEKGKDVELRCDPISGHTALYWYRQSLGQGLEFLIYFQGNSAPDKSGLPSDRFSAERTGGSVSTLTIQRTQQEDSAVYLCASSLYQTYEQYFGPGTRLTVT.

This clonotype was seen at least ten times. This CDR3 reads CSVLGLPHEQYF. In nucleotides, the CDR3 is TGCAGCGTCTTGGGACTACCCCACGAGCAGTACTTC. The V gene is TRBV29-1, the J gene TRBJ2-7; 7 bases map to TRBD2. CDR3 size: 12 residues. V shed 6 bases and J 5 bases; nucleotides not matched to a gene: 7. Germline V gene data show CDR1 as SQVTM and CDR2 as ANQGSEA.

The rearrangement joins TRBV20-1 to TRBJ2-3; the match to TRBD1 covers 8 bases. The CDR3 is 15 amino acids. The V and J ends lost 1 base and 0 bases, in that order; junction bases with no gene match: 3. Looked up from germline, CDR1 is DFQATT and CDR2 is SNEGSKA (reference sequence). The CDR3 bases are TGCAGTGCTAGAGGACAGGGGATTAGCACAGATACGCAGTATTTT. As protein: CSARGQGISTDTQYF.

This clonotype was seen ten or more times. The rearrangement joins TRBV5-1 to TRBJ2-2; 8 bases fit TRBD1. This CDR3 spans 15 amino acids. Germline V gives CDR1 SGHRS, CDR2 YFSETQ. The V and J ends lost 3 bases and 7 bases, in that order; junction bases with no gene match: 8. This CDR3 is CASSSRTGSGGELFF. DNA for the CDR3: TGCGCCAGCAGCTCACGGACAGGGTCTGGCGGGGAGCTGTTTTTT.

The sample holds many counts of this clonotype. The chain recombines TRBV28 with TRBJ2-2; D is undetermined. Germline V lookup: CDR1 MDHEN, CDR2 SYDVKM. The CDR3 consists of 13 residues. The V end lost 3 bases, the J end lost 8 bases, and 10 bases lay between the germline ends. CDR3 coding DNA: TGTGCCAGCAGTTTGCAGCTCCGTGGGGAGCTGTTTTTT. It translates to CASSLQLRGELFF.

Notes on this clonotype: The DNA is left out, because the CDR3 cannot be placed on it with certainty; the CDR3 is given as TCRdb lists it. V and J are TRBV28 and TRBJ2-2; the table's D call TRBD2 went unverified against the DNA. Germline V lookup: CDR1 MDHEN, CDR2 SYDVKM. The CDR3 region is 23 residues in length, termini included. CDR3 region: CASKLAGVGNEQFFGTGTGELFF.

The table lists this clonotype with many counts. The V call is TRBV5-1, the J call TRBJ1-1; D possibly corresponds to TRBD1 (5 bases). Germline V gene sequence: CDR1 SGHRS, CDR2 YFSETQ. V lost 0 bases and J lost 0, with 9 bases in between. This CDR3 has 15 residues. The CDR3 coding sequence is TGCGCCAGCAGCTTGGTGGGACGGATGAACACTGAAGCTTTCTTT. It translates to CASSLVGRMNTEAFF.

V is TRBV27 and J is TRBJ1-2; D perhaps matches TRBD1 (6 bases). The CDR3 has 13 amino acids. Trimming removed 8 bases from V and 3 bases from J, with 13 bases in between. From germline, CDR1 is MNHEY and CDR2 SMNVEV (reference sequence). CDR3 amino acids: CASRPRGDYGYTF. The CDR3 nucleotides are TGTGCCAGCCGCCCCAGGGGAGACTATGGCTACACCTTC.

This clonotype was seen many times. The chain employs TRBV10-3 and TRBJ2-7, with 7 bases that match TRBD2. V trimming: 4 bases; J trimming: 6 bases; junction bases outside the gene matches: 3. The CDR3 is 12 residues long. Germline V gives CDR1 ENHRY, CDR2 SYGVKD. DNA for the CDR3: TGTGCCATCAGTGCGGGAGGAAGCGAGCAGTACTTC. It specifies CAISAGGSEQYF.

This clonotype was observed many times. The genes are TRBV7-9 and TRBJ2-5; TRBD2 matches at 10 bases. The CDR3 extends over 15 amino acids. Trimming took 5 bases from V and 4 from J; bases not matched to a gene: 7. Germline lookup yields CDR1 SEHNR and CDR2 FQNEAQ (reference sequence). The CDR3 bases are TGTGCCAGCAGCCAAGGCCGGACTAGCGGAGAGACCCAGTACTTC. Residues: CASSQGRTSGETQYF.

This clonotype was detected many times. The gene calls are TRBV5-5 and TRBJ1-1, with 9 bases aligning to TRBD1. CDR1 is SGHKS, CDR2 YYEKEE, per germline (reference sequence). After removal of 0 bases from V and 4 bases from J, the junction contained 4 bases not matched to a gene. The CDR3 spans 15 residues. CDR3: CASSLEDRGGTEAFF. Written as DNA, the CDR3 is TGTGCCAGCAGCTTGGAGGACAGGGGCGGCACTGAAGCTTTCTTT.